The sequence of this TCR beta chain was determined in a study of blood T cell repertoires in COVID-19. This CDR3 has 14 amino acids. V lost 1 base to trimming and J lost 2 bases, with 8 bases between them. In germline, CDR1 is SGHAT, CDR2 FQNNGV. The protocol was immunoSEQ multiplex PCR, while the TCRdb copy is restricted to in-frame clones and leaves out a portion. The sample holds about 380,000 clones, more than 75% seen once. The sample comprised PBMCs or T cells enriched from blood (not recorded which). The receptor was isolated from a young woman who had recovered from COVID-19. The chain joins TRBV11-2 to TRBJ1-1; D call uncertain. CDR3 nucleotide sequence: TGTGCCAGCAGCTTAGGTCGGGGAAACACTGAAGCTTTCTTT. This sequence encodes CASSLGRGNTEAFF.